The subject of this entry is one T cell receptor (beta chain). This clonotype appeared many times. No antigen is known for it. No per-base quality is available; no much larger clone lies one base away. These data come from a study of patients and donors after allogeneic stem cell transplantation (TCRdb year 2020). Germline trimming: 0 bases from V, 7 bases from J; junction bases outside gene matches: 9. CDR1 is given as MGHRA and CDR2 as YSYEKL, both from the germline V gene. The CDR3 has 17 amino acids, counting the end cysteine and phenylalanine. CDR3 DNA is the only sequence kept; it has 51 bases, read in frame from the first base. Preparation of the library involved RT-PCR. Sequencing was performed on a NextSeq 550. In-frame beta chains were kept once TCRdb had trimmed the public reads at Q25 with fastp and called clones with MiXCR. Identical CDR3 proteins give one entry, which carries the most common genes and DNA. The sample data list roughly 230,000 distinct CDR3 sequences, and 13% to 15% of these were observed just once. The top ten clonotypes cover around 10% of the sample.

The sequence joins TRBV4-1 to TRBJ2-2; TRBD1 agrees with 9 junctional bases. The sequenced sample was blood, either unsorted or a sorted T cell fraction (not recorded which). The TCR was taken from a human donor who was either an allogeneic HSCT recipient or a stem cell or donor lymphocyte infusion donor (not recorded which). It is not recorded whose cells these are; they may come from a transplant donor. In nucleotide form, the sequence is TGCGCCAGCAGCCAAGATCCACAGGGGGCGCAAGGCGGGGAGCTGTTTTTT. It encodes CASSQDPQGAQGGELFF.